These 12 T cell receptor beta chains were all obtained from the same sample, sequenced in a study of spatial heterogeneity in lung cancer. TCRdb reprocessed the 5' RACE reads via MiXCR and lists one record per CDR3 protein. The sample records 2,500 to 3,500 distinct CDR3 sequences, just under 55% being singletons. Time point described: blood at routine non-recurrence follow-up after resection. The sample here was PBMCs, taken at follow-up. These receptors were taken from a male donor with early-stage non-small cell lung cancer.

Points on this clonotype: Because the library targeted alpha chains, this beta chain is an off-target read whose size means little. The chain carries TRBV10-3 and TRBJ2-5; 10 bases map to TRBD2. The ends lost 4 bases at V and 3 bases at J; junction bases unmatched: 11. The CDR3 extends over 17 amino acids. The germline V gene has CDR1 ENHRY and CDR2 SYGVKD. This CDR3 is CAISGSGRALQEETQYF. In nucleotides, the CDR3 is TGTGCCATCAGTGGAAGCGGGAGGGCCCTTCAGGAAGAGACCCAGTACTTC.

In the case of this clonotype: Little can be read into the size of this beta chain, an off-target read in a library designed for alpha chains. This chain joins TRBV24-1 and TRBJ2-2; TRBD1 aligns across 7 bases. Germline loops: CDR1 KGHDR, CDR2 SFDVKD. The CDR3 totals 13 residues. The V segment lost 12 bases and the J segment 4 bases; nucleotides outside the gene matches: 7. The CDR3 reads CAQQGPPTGELFF. The CDR3, as DNA: TGTGCCCAACAGGGGCCGCCCACCGGGGAGCTGTTTTTT.

Turning to this clonotype: This beta chain is a stray sequence in a library constructed for alpha chains; its clone size is not meaningful. The J gene is TRBJ2-2, the V gene TRBV11-2, with D possibly being TRBD2 (5 bases). Trimming left V 2 bases short and J 5 bases short, with 9 bases between. Germline V gene sequence: CDR1 SGHAT, CDR2 FQNNGV. The CDR3 is 14 residues long. Here the CDR3 reads CASSLQAATGELFF. CDR3 nucleotide sequence: TGTGCCAGCAGCTTACAAGCGGCAACCGGGGAGCTGTTTTTT. The entire variable domain, with the rest obtained from reference TRBV11-2 and TRBJ2-2, is as follows: EAGVAQSPRYKIIEKRQSVAFWCNPISGHATLYWYQQILGQGPKLLIQFQNNGVVDDSQLPKDRFSAERLKGVDSTLKIQPAKLEDSAVYLCASSLQAATGELFFGEGSRLTVL.

Of note for this clonotype: This beta chain is a stray read from a library made for alpha chains; its abundance is not meaningful. The chain is built from TRBV5-1 and TRBJ2-1; TRBD1 matches 9 bases. The CDR3 totals 16 residues. Looked up from germline, CDR1 is SGHRS and CDR2 is YFSETQ. J lost 7 bases, V lost 4 bases, and 12 bases had no gene match. The CDR3 protein is CASSLETGTGLNEQFF. The CDR3 region has the DNA TGCGCCAGCAGCCTGGAAACCGGGACAGGGCTGAATGAGCAGTTCTTC.

As regards this clonotype: This beta chain is an unintended read in a library built for alpha chains; its size means little. As DNA, the CDR3 is TGTGCCAGCAGCTCGACAGGGACACTTGGAAACACCATATATTTT. It encodes CASSSTGTLGNTIYF. This chain connects TRBV5-6 to TRBJ1-3; 7 bases fit TRBD1. Germline values: CDR1 SGHDT, CDR2 YYEEEE. V was clipped by 3 bases and J by 3 bases; unmatched bases: 6. The CDR3 extends over 15 amino acids.

A remark on this clonotype: Since the library was made to target alpha chains, this beta chain is a stray read and its abundance is not meaningful. The chain uses TRBV6-2 or TRBV6-3 and TRBJ2-1; weak D call: TRBD1 (5 bases). The CDR3 extends over 13 amino acids. The germline V and J ends were trimmed by 5 bases and 2 bases, with 7 bases remaining between them. CDR1 is MNHEY and CDR2 is SVGEGT in the germline V gene. This chain's CDR3 is CASSRTPYNEQFF. CDR3 in DNA: TGTGCCAGCAGTCGGACACCCTACAATGAGCAGTTCTTC.

On this clonotype: Because the library targeted alpha chains, this beta chain is an off-target read whose size means little. In DNA form, the CDR3 reads TGTGCCAGCAGCCCAGGATCCCAAGAGACCCAGTACTTC. It is translated as CASSPGSQETQYF. The rearrangement uses TRBV11-2 and TRBJ2-5; D call uncertain. Trimming removed 5 bases from V and 1 base from J, with 8 bases in between. The CDR3 has 13 amino acids. Per the germline V gene, CDR1 is SGHAT and CDR2 is FQNNGV.

A remark on this clonotype: Relative to the germline gene, one junction end is altered; a read error may explain this. Little can be read into the size of this beta chain, an off-target read in a library designed for alpha chains. The chain combines TRBV28 with TRBJ2-7; 11 bases match TRBD2. CDR3 length: 20 amino acids. In germline, CDR1 is MDHEN, CDR2 SYDVKM. The CDR3 DNA sequence: TGTGCCGGCAGTTGGCCTTACGAGGCCCAGGGACTAGCGGCCTCCTACGAGCAGTACTTC. Protein sequence: CAGSWPYEAQGLAASYEQYF.

Of note for this clonotype: This beta chain is an unintended read in a library built for alpha chains; its size means little. V gene TRBV5-5 combines with J gene TRBJ2-2; D is unresolved. CDR1 and CDR2 from the germline V gene are SGHKS and YYEKEE (reference sequence). The CDR3 covers 13 residues. Trimming shortened V by 0 bases and J by 7 bases, and 7 bases separated the two germline ends. The CDR3 DNA reads as TGTGCCAGCAGCTTGGCGTTTTACGGGGAGCTGTTTTTT. Its protein product is CASSLAFYGELFF. Combining the CDR3 with reference TRBV5-5 and TRBJ2-2 gives the whole variable domain DAGVTQSPTHLIKTRGQQVTLRCSPISGHKSVSWYQQVLGQGPQFIFQYYEKEERGRGNFPDRFSARQFPNYSSELNVNALLLGDSALYLCASSLAFYGELFFGEGSRLTVL.

Comments on this clonotype: Because the library targeted alpha chains, this beta chain is an off-target read whose size means little. The rearrangement joins TRBV5-1 to TRBJ2-5, with 9 nucleotides matching TRBD2. With 4 bases clipped from V and 4 bases from J, the junction kept 2 bases outside the gene matches. Germline CDR1 SGHRS, CDR2 YFSETQ. The CDR3 has 13 residues. CDR3 amino acids: CASSLAGSETQYF. The CDR3 DNA is TGCGCCAGCAGCCTAGCGGGGTCAGAGACCCAGTACTTC.

With respect to this clonotype: This beta chain is an off-target read within a library intended for alpha chains, so its frequency means little. The chain employs TRBV15 and TRBJ1-2, with unresolved D. Germline V gene lookup returns CDR1 LNHNV and CDR2 YYDKDF (reference sequence). This CDR3 contains 14 residues. V was cut by 0 bases and J by 1 base, with 6 bases left in between. The CDR3 region is CATSRDLDNYGYTF. CDR3 sequence (DNA): TGTGCCACCAGCAGAGATCTTGATAACTATGGCTACACCTTC.

Worth noting for this clonotype: This beta chain is off target for a library built for alpha chains, so its abundance means little. The chain uses TRBV7-2 and TRBJ2-1; TRBD2 matches 9 bases. Germline V gene data show CDR1 as SGHTA and CDR2 as FQGNSA. The CDR3 runs to 15 residues. After removal of 5 bases from V and 10 bases from J, the junction contained 12 bases not matched to a gene. The CDR3 loop is CASSQPGLALGEQFF. CDR3 sequence (DNA): TGTGCCAGCAGCCAACCGGGACTAGCCCTAGGGGAGCAGTTCTTC.